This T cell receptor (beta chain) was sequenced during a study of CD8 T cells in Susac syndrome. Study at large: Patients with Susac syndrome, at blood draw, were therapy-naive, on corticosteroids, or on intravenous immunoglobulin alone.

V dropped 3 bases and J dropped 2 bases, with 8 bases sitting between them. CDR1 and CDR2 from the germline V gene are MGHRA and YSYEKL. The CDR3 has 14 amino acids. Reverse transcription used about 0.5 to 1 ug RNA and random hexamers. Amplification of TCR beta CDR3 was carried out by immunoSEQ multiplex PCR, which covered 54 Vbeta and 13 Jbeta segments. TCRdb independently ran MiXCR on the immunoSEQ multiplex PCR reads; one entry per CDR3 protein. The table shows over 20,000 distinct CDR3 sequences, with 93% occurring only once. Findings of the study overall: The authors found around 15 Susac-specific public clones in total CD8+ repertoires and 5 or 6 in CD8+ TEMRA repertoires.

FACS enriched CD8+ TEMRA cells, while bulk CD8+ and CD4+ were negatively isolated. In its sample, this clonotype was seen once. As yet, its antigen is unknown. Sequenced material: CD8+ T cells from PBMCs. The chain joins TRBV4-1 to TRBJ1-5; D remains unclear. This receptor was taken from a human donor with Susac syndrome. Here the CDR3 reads CASSHPRGNQPQHF. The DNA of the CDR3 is TGCGCCAGCAGCCACCCTAGAGGCAATCAGCCCCAGCATTTT.